One sample yielded the 24 T cell receptor beta chains listed below, sequenced in a study of blood T cell repertoires in COVID-19. The protocol was immunoSEQ multiplex PCR, while the TCRdb copy is restricted to in-frame clones and leaves out a portion. The table records just under 35,000 clones, 80% to 90% of them present only once. The sample taken for sequencing was peripheral blood. All receptors derive from a human donor in a cohort sampled during active COVID-19.

V gene TRBV28 combines with J gene TRBJ1-2; D unresolved. This CDR3 spans 13 amino acids. The V and J ends lost 3 bases and 4 bases respectively, with 9 bases between them. Germline lookup yields CDR1 MDHEN and CDR2 SYDVKM. This chain's CDR3 is CASSFRRIYGYTF. The CDR3 coding sequence is TGTGCCAGCAGTTTCCGGAGGATCTATGGCTACACCTTC.

This CDR3 is CATSRMDRGPEAFF. CDR3 bases: TGTGCCACCAGCCGTATGGACAGGGGGCCTGAAGCTTTCTTT. This chain connects TRBV15 to TRBJ1-1; 11 bases line up with TRBD1. Germline assignment: CDR1 LNHNV and CDR2 YYDKDF (reference sequence). The V segment lost 5 bases and the J segment 6 bases; nucleotides outside the gene matches: 5. The CDR3 contains 14 residues.

The gene calls are TRBV4-1 and TRBJ2-5; TRBD2 is a possible D gene (6 bases). Germline loops: CDR1 MGHRA, CDR2 YSYEKL. Trimming took off 0 bases at V and 5 bases at J, with 19 bases between the two ends. This CDR3 region has 17 residues. The CDR3 DNA follows: TGCGCCAGCAGCCAAGAGGGCGGCTGGGCTAGCGAGGAGACCCAGTACTTC. Protein sequence: CASSQEGGWASEETQYF.

The table lists this clone with a count of one. J is TRBJ2-4 and V is TRBV7-2, with D perhaps matching TRBD1 (5 bases). Trimming shortened V by 1 base and J by 8 bases, and 15 bases separated the two germline ends. The CDR3 runs 15 residues. Germline values: CDR1 SGHTA, CDR2 FQGNSA. The DNA of the CDR3 is TGTGCCAGCAGCTTAGTATGGGGCAGGCGCGACATTCAGTACTTC. Translation gives CASSLVWGRRDIQYF.

The chain links TRBV18 to TRBJ2-4; maybe TRBD2 (5 bases). Trimming took 5 bases from V and 8 from J, leaving 7 bases between them. Germline V lookup: CDR1 KGHSH, CDR2 LQKENI. This CDR3 is 11 amino acids long. CDR3 nucleotides: TGTGCCAGCTCAACTAGGGACATTCAGTACTTC. Its translation is CASSTRDIQYF.

This chain joins TRBV6-5 and TRBJ2-1; D is ambiguous. V was cut by 0 bases and J by 6 bases, with 6 bases left in between. The CDR3 length is 13 residues. Germline CDR1 and CDR2: MNHEY and SVGAGI. The CDR3 reads CASSYSSLNEQFF. The DNA for the CDR3 is TGTGCCAGCAGTTACTCATCTCTCAATGAGCAGTTCTTC.

The V and J genes are TRBV20-1 and TRBJ2-1; D is possibly TRBD2 (6 bases). Germline loops: CDR1 DFQATT, CDR2 SNEGSKA (reference sequence). V was shortened by 3 bases and J by 9 bases, with 6 bases between the two germline ends. This CDR3 is 10 amino acids long. Here the CDR3 DNA reads TGCAGTGCTAGGGGGGGTGAGCAGTTCTTC. Amino acids: CSARGGEQFF.

This chain uses TRBV5-1 with TRBJ1-3; D might be TRBD1 (6 bases). This CDR3 spans 14 amino acids. The germline CDR1 and CDR2 sequences are SGHRS and YFSETQ. The V end lost 5 bases, the J end lost 2 bases, and 11 bases lay between the germline ends. CDR3 DNA: TGCGCCAGCAGACCAGGGGCCCCTGGAAACACCATATATTTT. It yields the protein CASRPGAPGNTIYF.

The chain carries TRBV19 and TRBJ2-2; 8 positions match TRBD1. After removal of 8 bases from V and 4 bases from J, the junction contained 9 bases not matched to a gene. Germline CDR1 and CDR2: LNHDA and SQIVND (reference sequence). This CDR3 is built from 15 residues. In DNA, the CDR3 is TGTGCCAGTTCCCCGAGGGACAGGAGCACCGGGGAGCTGTTTTTT. Its translation: CASSPRDRSTGELFF.

This chain connects TRBV5-4 to TRBJ2-7; 9 bases map to TRBD1. Germline V gene data show CDR1 as SGHNT and CDR2 as YYREEE (reference sequence). The V and J ends lost 2 bases and 4 bases, in that order; junction bases with no gene match: 7. There are 15 residues in the CDR3. The CDR3 sequence is CASSLEQGAFYEQYF. The CDR3 nucleotides read TGTGCCAGCAGCTTAGAACAGGGGGCTTTTTACGAGCAGTACTTC.

The chain couples TRBV2 to TRBJ1-1; 9 nucleotides match TRBD1. CDR1 and CDR2 from the germline V gene are SNHLY and FYNNEI. Losses at the gene ends were 8 bases for V and 3 bases for J; bases not matched to a gene: 4. The CDR3 length is 13 residues. The CDR3, as DNA: TGTGCCAGCCAACAGGGGGCGTACACTGAAGCTTTCTTT. Amino acids: CASQQGAYTEAFF.

Only one count was recorded for this clone. This chain uses TRBV6-2 or TRBV6-3 with TRBJ1-5; D gene uncertain. This CDR3 has 14 amino acids. V gave up 5 bases and J gave up 3 bases, with 11 bases separating them. From germline, CDR1 is MNHEY and CDR2 SVGEGT. CDR3 sequence reads: CASSKYRDNQPQHF. Written as DNA, the CDR3 is TGTGCCAGCAGTAAGTACCGGGACAATCAGCCCCAGCATTTT.

This clone occurred a few times. This sequence joins TRBV4-3 and TRBJ2-1; D gene uncertain. Germline V CDR1 and CDR2: LGHNA, YSLEER. V lost 0 bases to trimming and J lost 4 bases, with 7 bases between them. The CDR3 is 14 amino acids. CDR3 coding DNA: TGCGCCAGCAGCCAAGAACTACGGTACAATGAGCAGTTCTTC. Amino acids: CASSQELRYNEQFF.

The chain joins TRBV28 to TRBJ1-3; 7 nucleotides line up with TRBD1. The J segment lost 3 bases and the V segment lost 5 bases, leaving 7 bases of the junction unmatched. The CDR3 extends over 15 amino acids. Germline V gives CDR1 MDHEN, CDR2 SYDVKM. CDR3 protein: CASSRGQAYGNTIYF. As DNA, the CDR3 is TGTGCCAGCAGTCGCGGACAGGCCTATGGAAACACCATATATTTT.

The chain joins TRBV3-1 (or the pseudogene TRBV3-2) to TRBJ2-1; 7 bases are a match to TRBD2. CDR1 is LGHDT and CDR2 is YNNKEL in the germline V gene (reference sequence). The CDR3 is 15 amino acids. Trimming cost V 7 bases and J 2 bases; bases outside gene matches: 8. CDR3 in DNA: TGTGCCAGCACCACGAGCGGGGTCACCTACAATGAGCAGTTCTTC. This encodes CASTTSGVTYNEQFF.

This chain connects TRBV6-2 or TRBV6-3 to TRBJ1-4; no clear D gene. Trimming removed 4 bases at V and 4 bases at J, with 10 bases between. There are 14 residues in the CDR3. CDR1 and CDR2 (germline): MNHEY, SVGEGT. The chain's CDR3 is CASSSGANNEKLFF. CDR3 in DNA: TGTGCCAGCAGTTCCGGAGCTAATAATGAAAAACTGTTTTTT.

The chain uses TRBV12-3 or TRBV12-4 and TRBJ1-4; no reliable D call. CDR3 length: 13 amino acids. Trimming removed 4 bases at V and 5 bases at J, with 8 bases between. CDR3 amino acids: CASSWEKNEKLFF. CDR3 sequence (DNA): TGTGCCAGCAGTTGGGAGAAAAATGAAAAACTGTTTTTT.

The chain uses TRBV5-4 and TRBJ2-5, with D hard to call. Germline assignment: CDR1 SGHNT and CDR2 YYREEE (reference sequence). This CDR3 comprises 13 residues. V was trimmed by 6 bases and J by 1 base, leaving 10 bases between them. The CDR3 here is CASNSGSQETQYF. The CDR3 DNA reads TGTGCCAGCAACTCAGGTTCCCAAGAGACCCAGTACTTC.

The rearrangement links TRBV10-1 to TRBJ1-1; D not certain. Germline V lookup: CDR1 WNHNN, CDR2 SYGVQD (reference sequence). The CDR3 totals 13 residues. V was shortened by 2 bases and J by 5 bases, with 9 bases between the two germline ends. The CDR3 loop is CASSENGRTEAFF. Here the CDR3 DNA reads TGCGCCAGCAGTGAGAATGGGAGAACTGAAGCTTTCTTT.

The chain couples TRBV25-1 to TRBJ2-5; 9 bases align to TRBD1. Germline V gives CDR1 MGHDK, CDR2 SYGVNS. The CDR3 has 13 residues. With V trimmed by 6 bases and J by 4 bases, 3 bases remained unmatched. For the CDR3, the DNA is TGTGCCAGCAGGACAGGGGGGGTAGAGACCCAGTACTTC. The encoded protein is CASRTGGVETQYF. The whole variable domain, filled in from reference TRBV25-1 and TRBJ2-5, reads EADIYQTPRYLVIGTGKKITLECSQTMGHDKMYWYQQDPGMELHLIHYSYGVNSTEKGDLSSESTVSRIRTEHFPLTLESARPSHTSQYLCASRTGGVETQYFGPGTRLLVL.

V gene TRBV28 combines with J gene TRBJ2-2; 15 positions match TRBD2. J was trimmed by 5 bases and V by 3 bases; bases with no gene match: 7. Germline V gives CDR1 MDHEN, CDR2 SYDVKM. The CDR3 has 18 residues. The CDR3 sequence is CASSFPGLAGGQTGELFF. DNA for the CDR3: TGTGCCAGCAGTTTTCCCGGACTAGCGGGGGGGCAGACCGGGGAGCTGTTTTTT.

The chain has TRBV12-3 or TRBV12-4 and TRBJ1-1, with D unclear. The CDR3 consists of 12 residues. V was shortened by 0 bases and J by 7 bases, with 6 bases between the two germline ends. The CDR3 sequence is CASSLASFEAFF. The CDR3 DNA sequence: TGTGCCAGCAGTTTAGCGAGTTTTGAAGCTTTCTTT.

The gene calls are TRBV7-2 and TRBJ1-1, with D possibly TRBD1 on 5 matching bases. CDR1 and CDR2 from the germline V gene are SGHTA and FQGNSA. This CDR3 spans 15 amino acids. V was shortened by 3 bases and J by 1 base, with 12 bases between the two germline ends. The CDR3 sequence: CASSFLGQTNTEAFF. The DNA for the CDR3 is TGTGCCAGCAGCTTCCTCGGACAAACGAACACTGAAGCTTTCTTT. Full variable domain (outside the CDR3, taken from reference TRBV7-2 and TRBJ1-1): GAGVSQSPSNKVTEKGKDVELRCDPISGHTALYWYRQSLGQGLEFLIYFQGNSAPDKSGLPSDRFSAERTGGSVSTLTIQRTQQEDSAVYLCASSFLGQTNTEAFFGQGTRLTVV.

The gene calls are TRBV5-4 and TRBJ2-3; D is uncertain. V was shortened by 0 bases and J by 3 bases, with 11 bases between the two germline ends. This CDR3 has 15 residues. Germline V gene sequence: CDR1 SGHNT, CDR2 YYREEE (reference sequence). CDR3 amino acids: CASSLVSRGTDTQYF. In nucleotides, the CDR3 is TGTGCCAGCAGCTTGGTTTCCAGAGGTACAGATACGCAGTATTTT.